The text below deals with one TCR beta chain. Its antigen is not known. The repertoire was sequenced with immunoSEQ multiplex PCR; TCRdb's copy has only in-frame clones and lacks some. Of 70,000 to 90,000 clones in the sample, roughly nine tenths were seen once. Time point here: week 5, during vaccination. The content of each vaccine dose was 300 ug of mutant IDH1 20-mer peptide, and topical imiquimod accompanied it. Germline V gene data show CDR1 as MNHEY and CDR2 as SMNVEV (reference sequence). Trimming cost V 4 bases and J 12 bases, with 10 bases left between them. The CDR3 length is 11 residues. The data originate from a study of a mutant IDH1 vaccine in newly diagnosed glioma.

Material: PBMCs, obtained from a glioma patient whose treatment included an IDH1 peptide vaccine. The sequence was collected from a woman aged 45-60 years with glioma. This chain uses TRBV27 with TRBJ2-1, with D perhaps assigned TRBD1 or TRBD2 (5 bases each). The CDR3 region has the DNA TGTGCCAGCAGTTATGGGGGTGGGCAGTTCTTC. Protein sequence: CASSYGGGQFF.